A selection of T cell receptor beta chains follows, all from one sample in a study of regulatory dendritic cells for organ transplantation. Repertoires were generated with immunoSEQ multiplex PCR, while TCRdb's copy carries only in-frame clones and drops some. The data hold 28,000 or so clones, with approximately 78% observed a single time. The sequenced material came from naive CD4+ T cells from blood. The receptors come from a human donor in good health. Both conserved end residues are part of each CDR3. The order of the fields is clone size, V gene, CDR3 protein. Where a row states a size, it is once, few, many or the class of an expanded clone; other rows omit it.

size: NA; V: TRBV5-1; CDR3: CASSSLTGTNEKLFF
size: once; V: TRBV7-9; CDR3: CASSLQATEAFF
size: NA; V: TRBV4-1; CDR3: CASSQQVDRGFRGYTF
size: NA; V: TRBV14; CDR3: CASSPSTDTQYF
size: NA; V: TRBV5-1; CDR3: CASSSEFRDRGPSDGYTF
size: NA; V: TRBV6-5; CDR3: CASSFGPDVGNTIYF
size: NA; V: TRBV5-1; CDR3: CASSLGQGADEQFF
size: NA; V: TRBV2; CDR3: CASSADRGVVNQPQHF
size: NA; V: TRBV19; CDR3: CASSIGIAGPTDTQYF
size: NA; V: TRBV7-9; CDR3: CASSRPLGTGGTGELFF
size: few; V: TRBV5-1; CDR3: CASSSGTGSTEAFF
size: NA; V: TRBV2; CDR3: CASSEHRNNSPLHF
size: NA; V: TRBV5-1; CDR3: CASRPGGSVLDYGYTF
size: NA; V: TRBV6-5; CDR3: CASSYSGQGHYEQYF
size: once; V: TRBV5-1; CDR3: CASSRPGGENYGYTF
size: NA; V: TRBV5-4; CDR3: CASSLAERGQETQYF
size: NA; V: TRBV6-1; CDR3: CASELGQGTTYEQYF
size: NA; V: TRBV6-1; CDR3: CATALRTGNTEAFF
size: NA; V: TRBV29-1; CDR3: CSAQGGSNNEQFF
size: NA; V: TRBV18; CDR3: CASSPPTGGADTQYF
size: NA; V: TRBV5-4; CDR3: CASSLTTLNTEAFF
size: NA; V: TRBV4-1; CDR3: CASSPGTSGGLNEQFF
size: once; V: TRBV9; CDR3: CASKGGLAGGTGELFF
size: NA; V: TRBV9; CDR3: CASSPAGGGNEKLFF
size: NA; V: TRBV7-8; CDR3: CASRSTETQYF
size: once; V: TRBV7-2; CDR3: CASSLIGTGVTYNEQFF
size: NA; V: TRBV19; CDR3: CASSMVGGNTEAFF
size: NA; V: TRBV19; CDR3: CASHGTVSYNEQFF
size: NA; V: TRBV5-1; CDR3: CASSNGLAGRNTGELFF
size: NA; V: TRBV2; CDR3: CASTPTANQETQYF
size: NA; V: TRBV2; CDR3: CASRALSGGAGETQYF
size: NA; V: TRBV6-5; CDR3: CASTRDREHGYTF
size: NA; V: TRBV5-1; CDR3: CASSLRSGGGNTGELFF
size: NA; V: TRBV7-8; CDR3: CASSSVPGSDRGRSGLFF
size: NA; V: TRBV7-3; CDR3: CASSLGSFGEQFF
size: NA; V: TRBV2; CDR3: CASSESWGGAGANVLTF
size: few; V: TRBV18; CDR3: CASSTGGNSPLHF